This is a list of T cell receptor beta chains from one sample in a study of PD-1 blockade in mismatch repair-deficient tumors. Data came from immunoSEQ multiplex PCR; TCRdb stores just in-frame clones and leaves some out. Here the sample spans some 27,000 clones, roughly 84% being singletons. Specimen: PBMCs, collected before pembrolizumab treatment. All receptors come from an adult with mismatch repair-deficient cancer. Each CDR3 is given with its conserved first and last residue. D genes are given only for firm matches. Expanded clones get a size class; other rows say once, few or many, or leave the size out.

d_call	v_call	clone_size	j_call	cdr3_aa	cdr3_nt
TRBD1	TRBV18	.	TRBJ2-7	CASSATGDRGRYEQYF	TGTGCCAGCTCAGCCACGGGGGACAGGGGTCGCTACGAGCAGTACTTC
.	TRBV20-1	few	TRBJ2-7	CSARLLVEQYF	TGCAGTGCCAGACTCCTCGTCGAGCAGTACTTC
.	TRBV15	.	TRBJ2-3	CATSGQISTDTQYF	TGTGCCACCAGCGGACAGATTAGCACAGATACGCAGTATTTT
.	TRBV5-6	.	TRBJ2-7	CASTQQGDYYEQYF	TGTGCCAGCACCCAACAGGGGGACTACTACGAGCAGTACTTC
.	TRBV6-4	.	TRBJ2-1	CASSDSVLGGPFF	TGTGCCAGCAGTGACTCCGTGTTGGGGGGGCCGTTCTTC
TRBD1	TRBV7-7	.	TRBJ1-5	CASSLGIPGTGPPYSNQPQHF	TGTGCTAGCAGCTTAGGGATCCCCGGGACAGGCCCTCCCTATAGCAATCAGCCCCAGCATTTT
TRBD2	TRBV5-1	.	TRBJ2-4	CASSAVGLAGVGENIQYF	TGCGCCAGCAGCGCGGTAGGACTAGCGGGGGTGGGGGAAAACATTCAGTACTTC
TRBD2	TRBV5-1	.	TRBJ2-5	CASSLGPSGGPRETQYF	TGCGCCAGCAGCCTGGGCCCCTCGGGAGGGCCTCGAGAGACCCAGTACTTC
.	TRBV5-1	.	TRBJ1-1	CASSPEAFYNTEAFF	TGCGCCAGCAGCCCCGAGGCGTTTTATAACACTGAAGCTTTCTTT
.	TRBV18	.	TRBJ1-1	CASSPGPNTEAFF	TGTGCCAGCTCACCAGGGCCGAACACTGAAGCTTTCTTT
TRBD2	TRBV7-3	.	TRBJ2-3	CASSLTGGRSRSGTDTQYF	TGTGCCAGCAGCTTAACCGGCGGGAGGTCCCGATCGGGCACAGATACGCAGTATTTT
.	TRBV7-2	.	TRBJ1-2	CASSFYRRYDGYTF	TGTGCCAGCAGCTTTTACAGGCGCTATGATGGCTACACCTTC
.	TRBV5-1	.	TRBJ1-1	CASSLAQGLNTEAFF	TGCGCCAGCAGCTTGGCCCAGGGCCTGAACACTGAAGCTTTCTTT
.	TRBV11-2	few	TRBJ2-7	CASSSVWQQYF	TGTGCCAGCAGCTCTGTTTGGCAGCAGTACTTC
.	TRBV7-3	.	TRBJ2-3	CASSFMGADTQYF	TGTGCCAGCAGCTTTATGGGAGCAGATACGCAGTATTTT
TRBD1	TRBV15	.	TRBJ1-4	CATSKWGQDGEKLFF	TGTGCCACCAGCAAGTGGGGACAGGACGGTGAAAAACTGTTTTTT
.	TRBV4-1	.	TRBJ2-1	CASLGSNEQFF	TGCGCCAGCTTGGGGAGCAATGAGCAGTTCTTC
.	TRBV6-6	.	TRBJ1-4	CASSARLLEGLFF	TGTGCCAGCAGTGCCCGCCTACTCGAGGGACTGTTTTTT
TRBD1	TRBV10-1	.	TRBJ2-1	CASSEGDRAGEQFF	TGCGCCAGCAGTGAGGGGGACAGGGCGGGTGAGCAGTTCTTC
TRBD1	TRBV5-1	.	TRBJ2-2	CASSPGTGVLPYTGELFF	TGCGCCAGCAGCCCCGGGACAGGGGTCCTCCCGTACACCGGGGAGCTGTTTTTT
TRBD2	TRBV5-5	.	TRBJ2-3	CASIRTLAGGLADTQYF	TGTGCCAGCATCCGCACCCTAGCGGGAGGGTTGGCAGATACGCAGTATTTT
.	TRBV27	few	TRBJ2-7	CASSLTGFRGEQYF	TGTGCCAGCAGTCTAACAGGGTTCCGAGGCGAGCAGTACTTC
.	TRBV18	.	TRBJ1-2	CASSSSTVNYGYTF	TGTGCCAGCTCATCGTCGACAGTTAACTATGGCTACACCTTC
TRBD2	TRBV5-1	.	TRBJ2-1	CASSLDRSSGYNEQFF	TGCGCCAGCAGCTTGGATAGGTCTAGCGGTTACAATGAGCAGTTCTTC
.	TRBV11-3	.	TRBJ2-3	CASSPYTDTQYF	TGTGCCAGCAGCCCTTACACAGATACGCAGTATTTT
.	TRBV19	.	TRBJ1-1	CASSTSDRGNTEAFF	TGTGCCAGTAGTACTTCCGACCGGGGGAACACTGAAGCTTTCTTT
TRBD1	TRBV19	.	TRBJ2-7	CASSMDRATDYEQYF	TGTGCCAGTAGCATGGACAGGGCCACGGACTACGAGCAGTACTTC
TRBD2	TRBV5-1	.	TRBJ2-1	CASSAWEGSYNEQFF	TGCGCCAGCAGCGCCTGGGAGGGCTCCTACAATGAGCAGTTCTTC
.	TRBV11-1	.	TRBJ1-2	CASSLGDKYGYTF	TGTGCCAGCAGCTTAGGGGACAAATATGGCTACACCTTC
TRBD2	TRBV14	.	TRBJ2-7	CASSRGLAGGYEQYF	TGTGCCAGCAGCCGCGGACTAGCGGGAGGCTACGAGCAGTACTTC
.	TRBV28	.	TRBJ1-5	CASSLEGGFQPQHF	TGTGCCAGCAGCTTAGAAGGAGGGTTTCAGCCCCAGCATTTT
.	TRBV9	.	TRBJ2-1	CASSISSGFHEQFF	TGTGCCAGCAGCATCAGCTCAGGGTTCCATGAGCAGTTCTTC
TRBD1	TRBV5-1	.	TRBJ2-3	CASSQDPGGRTDTQYF	TGCGCCAGCAGCCAGGACCCAGGGGGCCGCACAGATACGCAGTATTTT